A single T cell receptor beta chain is shown here with its context. Its specific antigen is unknown. Within one base of it there is no much larger clone, and no base qualities were kept. For TCR beta library preparation, about 2 micrograms of genomic DNA were isolated from cryopreserved PBMCs. Longitudinal blood samples from CLL patients on ibrutinib monotherapy were analyzed using high-throughput TCR beta sequencing. The patients were enrolled in a single-center, open-label phase 2 trial of ibrutinib monotherapy. On a MiSeq, deep resolution sequencing aimed for a depth between 1 in 1 million and 1 in 200,000 T cells, with each clonotype covered 10x on average. The immunoSEQ hsTCRB Kit was used to generate TCR beta libraries. From the authors' description of their analysis: The data were analyzed with ImmunoSEQ Analyzer and ImmunoSEQ Data Assistant, and V, D and J gene assignments followed IMGT definitions. Clonality, which ranges from 0 to 1, was calculated by subtracting the normalized Shannon entropy of productive rearrangement frequencies from one. Only overrepresented clonotypes making up at least 0.05% of the repertoire of each patient were included in the public clonotype analysis. Repertoires from 10 to 15 age-matched healthy donors in immuneACCESS were used as clonality controls. The table was pulled from immuneACCESS by TCRdb, which kept in-frame rearrangements only. Such tables lose some clones; where checked, under half of the loss comes from unresolved V genes, and the rest has no known cause. The V and J calls and the clone size are those of that table, but D and trimming were determined from the DNA. The table for this sample lists fewer than 400,000 clones; over 60% of them were counted only once. In total, the top ten clones hold approximately 6% of the sample.

The data were obtained in a study of cytotoxic CD8 clonotypes in ibrutinib-treated CLL (dated by TCRdb to the early 2020s). Regarding the complete study: The cohort had 11 relapsed/refractory and roughly 14 treatment-naive patients; approximately 18 were IGHV unmutated. The response samples were drawn at a median of roughly twelve months into treatment, with a range of roughly 6 to 36 months. Partial responses were observed in roughly 24 patients and complete responses in 2; after a median follow-up of roughly 62 months, remission was maintained in approximately 14 patients and progression was observed in roughly twelve. On average, each sample yielded some 250,000 productive templates and 85,000 to 95,000 productive rearrangements. Of the approximately 86 people in the trial, 26 had longitudinal samples available. Every remission and progressive disease sample was obtained while ibrutinib was still being received by the patients. Cryopreserved peripheral blood mononuclear cells were obtained prior to treatment, at the time of response, and at either disease progression or sustained remission. The full study reports these points: An increase in clonality was observed at ibrutinib response, with clonality remaining stable during sustained remission and falling back toward baseline at progression. Baseline clonality was found to be higher than that of age-matched healthy donors and was strongly correlated with circulating CD8+ T-cell counts. Public clonotypes were rare and either shrank or stayed stable during treatment, and the rise in clonality at ibrutinib response reflected expansion of private clonotypes. Lymph node repertoires were not examined, and the timing of sampling was not matched between patients in sustained remission and those whose disease progressed.

The junction carries 8 bases between V and J, which are trimmed by 6 bases and 5 bases respectively. From its cysteine to its phenylalanine, the CDR3 spans 11 amino acids. Solely the CDR3 DNA is kept, with 33 bases framed from the first base. Taken from the germline V gene (reference sequence), the CDR1 and CDR2 loops are MNHNY and SVGAGI. Sequenced here: PBMCs, sampled after 36 months of ibrutinib treatment. The rearranged chain carries TRBV6-6 and TRBJ2-7, with the D gene not clear enough to name. This receptor was taken from a human donor with chronic lymphocytic leukemia. The CDR3 region: CASSPLDEQYF. Read as DNA, the sequence is TGTGCCAGCAGCCCGCTGGACGAGCAGTACTTC.